This is a list of T cell receptor beta chains from one sample in a study of T cells in localized non-small cell lung cancer. Generated by immunoSEQ multiplex PCR, the TCRdb table keeps only in-frame clones and is missing some. Of tens of thousands of clones in the sample, about 90% are singletons; the top ten hold around 1.1%. The sequences come from peripheral blood, collected before any cancer treatment. The receptor set was obtained from a woman aged 35-75 years with stage I lung adenocarcinoma. CDR3s include the opening cysteine and the closing phenylalanine or tryptophan. A D gene is named only where the DNA matches it firmly. Clone size appears in some rows only: once, few, many, or a class for an expanded clone.

v_call	clone_size	j_call	d_call	cdr3_aa	cdr3_nt
TRBV6-6	few	TRBJ1-5	TRBD1	CASRLGQGEGPQHF	TGTGCCAGCAGACTCGGACAGGGAGAGGGGCCCCAGCATTTT
TRBV7-9	-	TRBJ1-4	-	CASSLPSGQTNEKLFF	TGTGCCAGCAGCTTACCGTCCGGACAGACAAATGAAAAACTGTTTTTT
TRBV18	-	TRBJ1-2	-	CASSPAQGLSYGYTF	TGTGCCAGCTCCCCCGCGCAGGGACTATCCTATGGCTACACCTTC
TRBV7-9	once	TRBJ2-1	-	CASSLTRISYNEQFF	TGTGCCAGCAGCCTTACTAGGATCTCCTACAATGAGCAGTTCTTC
TRBV25-1	-	TRBJ1-2	-	CASSESRTLGPYGYTF	TGTGCCAGCAGTGAATCGCGGACTTTGGGCCCTTATGGCTACACCTTC
TRBV30	-	TRBJ2-1	TRBD1	CAWTLPGTGRDEQFF	TGTGCCTGGACCCTTCCCGGGACAGGGAGGGATGAGCAGTTCTTC
TRBV4-3	once	TRBJ2-5	-	CASSQDLGTQYF	TGCGCCAGCAGCCAAGATCTAGGGACCCAGTACTTC
TRBV6-5	-	TRBJ2-4	-	CASSRLNIQYF	TGTGCCAGCAGCCGCTTAAACATTCAGTACTTC
TRBV28	-	TRBJ1-2	-	CASSKGYGYTF	TGTGCCAGCAGTAAGGGCTATGGCTACACCTTC
TRBV2	once	TRBJ2-7	-	CASSFIDEQYF	TGTGCCAGCAGTTTTATAGACGAGCAGTACTTC
TRBV5-5	-	TRBJ1-1	-	CASSFGAWGNTEAFF	TGTGCCAGCAGCTTCGGGGCATGGGGGAACACTGAAGCTTTCTTT
TRBV7-3	-	TRBJ1-6	-	CASSLGGPLLRNSPLHF	TGTGCCAGCAGCTTAGGCGGGCCCCTATTGAGAAATTCACCCCTCCACTTT
TRBV30	-	TRBJ1-2	-	CAWSNLIFPTEPNYGYTF	TGTGCCTGGAGTAATCTTATCTTTCCGACTGAACCTAACTATGGCTACACCTTC
TRBV19	-	TRBJ1-6	-	CASSITVDNSPLHF	TGTGCCAGTAGTATCACGGTCGATAATTCACCCCTCCACTTT
TRBV7-2	once	TRBJ2-3	-	CASSPSADTQYF	TGTGCCAGCAGCCCCTCAGCAGATACGCAGTATTTT
TRBV27	-	TRBJ2-3	TRBD2	CASSFIYRGGTDTQYF	TGTGCCAGCAGTTTTATATACCGGGGGGGCACAGATACGCAGTATTTT
TRBV7-2	-	TRBJ2-7	-	CASSLGSVARQYF	TGTGCCAGCAGCTTGGGGTCGGTCGCGCGGCAGTACTTC
TRBV2	-	TRBJ1-4	-	CASRDQGREKLFF	TGTGCCAGCAGGGATCAGGGGCGGGAAAAACTGTTTTTT
TRBV28	once	TRBJ1-5	-	CASNNPGTPFQPQHF	TGTGCCAGCAACAACCCCGGGACCCCTTTTCAGCCCCAGCATTTT
TRBV7-2	-	TRBJ2-3	-	CASSSTDTQYF	TGTGCCAGCAGCAGCACAGATACGCAGTATTTT
TRBV7-9	-	TRBJ1-5	TRBD1	CASSKDRVEANQPQHF	TGTGCCAGCAGCAAGGACAGGGTGGAAGCGAATCAGCCCCAGCATTTT
TRBV30	-	TRBJ1-5	TRBD1	CAWAKQGNQPQHF	TGTGCCTGGGCAAAACAGGGGAATCAGCCCCAGCATTTT
TRBV11-2	-	TRBJ1-4	TRBD1	CASTLTGTGGTNEKLFF	TGTGCCAGCACGCTGACCGGGACAGGGGGCACTAATGAAAAACTGTTTTTT
TRBV7-3	-	TRBJ2-3	TRBD2	CASSTTSAGLAGQYF	TGTGCCAGCAGCACAACCTCGGCGGGGCTAGCGGGGCAGTATTTT
TRBV5-6	-	TRBJ2-2	-	CASRPGPRGSNTGELFF	TGTGCCAGCAGGCCTGGACCCAGGGGATCGAACACCGGGGAGCTGTTTTTT
TRBV11-2	few	TRBJ1-5	-	CASSLSFNQPQHF	TGTGCCAGCAGCTTAAGCTTCAATCAGCCCCAGCATTTT
TRBV5-4	-	TRBJ2-3	TRBD2	CASSPELAGGLDTQYF	TGTGCCAGCAGTCCCGAATTAGCGGGGGGTCTTGATACGCAGTATTTT
TRBV7-6	-	TRBJ1-4	-	CASSSASGYEKLFF	TGTGCCAGCAGCTCAGCGTCGGGTTATGAAAAACTGTTTTTT
TRBV7-6	-	TRBJ1-3	TRBD1	CASSPQTGAGNTIYF	TGTGCCAGCAGCCCCCAGACAGGGGCTGGAAACACCATATATTTT
TRBV18	-	TRBJ2-5	-	CASSAEEGQLQETQYF	TGTGCCAGCTCAGCCGAAGAAGGACAGCTCCAAGAGACCCAGTACTTC
TRBV11-2	-	TRBJ1-1	-	CASSLTEAFF	TGTGCCAGCAGCTTAACTGAAGCTTTCTTT
TRBV6-1	-	TRBJ1-4	-	CASSEASSGRPGEKLFF	TGTGCCAGCAGTGAAGCATCTTCGGGGAGACCGGGGGAAAAACTGTTTTTT
TRBV27	-	TRBJ2-7	TRBD2	CASSLGTTGREQYF	TGTGCCAGCAGTTTAGGGACTACCGGGAGGGAGCAGTACTTC
TRBV6-5	-	TRBJ2-7	-	CASSYSDRGEQYF	TGTGCCAGCAGTTACTCAGACAGAGGCGAGCAGTACTTC
TRBV6-4	-	TRBJ1-5	-	CASSAGQQGWTPYSNQPQHF	TGTGCCAGCAGTGCGGGCCAACAGGGTTGGACGCCCTATAGCAATCAGCCCCAGCATTTT
TRBV30	-	TRBJ2-7	-	CAWGVGRVEQYF	TGTGCCTGGGGGGTGGGGCGCGTCGAGCAGTACTTC
TRBV11-2	-	TRBJ2-5	-	CASSPGLQETQYF	TGTGCCAGCAGCCCGGGACTGCAAGAGACCCAGTACTTC
TRBV6-5	-	TRBJ1-2	TRBD1	CASTPGGGYGYTF	TGTGCCAGCACCCCAGGGGGCGGGTATGGCTACACCTTC
TRBV7-2	-	TRBJ2-2	-	CASSPRTTPGELFF	TGTGCCAGCAGCCCAAGGACGACGCCCGGGGAGCTGTTTTTT
TRBV6-1	-	TRBJ1-5	-	CASSEWVENQPQHF	TGTGCCAGCAGTGAATGGGTTGAAAATCAGCCCCAGCATTTT
TRBV6-6	-	TRBJ1-1	TRBD1	CASSPTGGETEAFF	TGTGCCAGCAGTCCGACAGGGGGCGAAACTGAAGCTTTCTTT
TRBV14	once	TRBJ2-5	-	CASSQVGQETQYF	TGTGCCAGCAGCCAAGTCGGTCAAGAGACCCAGTACTTC
TRBV15	-	TRBJ1-6	TRBD1	CATSRDRQGLNSPLHF	TGTGCCACCAGCAGAGACAGACAGGGATTGAATTCACCCCTCCACTTT
TRBV27	-	TRBJ1-3	-	CASSLARTGNTIYF	TGTGCCAGCAGTTTGGCGCGGACTGGAAACACCATATATTTT
TRBV7-3	few	TRBJ2-1	-	CASSPGSPSNEQFF	TGTGCCAGCAGCCCGGGCTCTCCCTCCAATGAGCAGTTCTTC
TRBV5-1	-	TRBJ2-7	-	CASSDPPGYEQYF	TGCGCCAGCAGCGATCCTCCAGGCTACGAGCAGTACTTC
TRBV13	-	TRBJ2-5	TRBD1	CASSPRQGSTETQYF	TGTGCCAGCAGCCCAAGACAGGGGTCGACGGAGACCCAGTACTTC
TRBV19	-	TRBJ2-3	TRBD1	CASSSDIQGATDTQYF	TGTGCCAGTAGTTCGGATATACAGGGGGCCACAGATACGCAGTATTTT